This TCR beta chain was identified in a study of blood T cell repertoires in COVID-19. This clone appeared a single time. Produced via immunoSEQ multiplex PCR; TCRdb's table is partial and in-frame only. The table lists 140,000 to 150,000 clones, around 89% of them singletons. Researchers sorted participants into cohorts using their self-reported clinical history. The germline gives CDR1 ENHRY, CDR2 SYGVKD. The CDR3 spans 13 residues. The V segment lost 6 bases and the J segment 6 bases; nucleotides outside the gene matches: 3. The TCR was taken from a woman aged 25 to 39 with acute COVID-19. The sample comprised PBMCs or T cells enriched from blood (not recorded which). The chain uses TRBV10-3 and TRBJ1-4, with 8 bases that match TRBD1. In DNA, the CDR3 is TGTGCCATCAGCGAGACAGGGGATGAAAAACTGTTTTTT. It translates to CAISETGDEKLFF.